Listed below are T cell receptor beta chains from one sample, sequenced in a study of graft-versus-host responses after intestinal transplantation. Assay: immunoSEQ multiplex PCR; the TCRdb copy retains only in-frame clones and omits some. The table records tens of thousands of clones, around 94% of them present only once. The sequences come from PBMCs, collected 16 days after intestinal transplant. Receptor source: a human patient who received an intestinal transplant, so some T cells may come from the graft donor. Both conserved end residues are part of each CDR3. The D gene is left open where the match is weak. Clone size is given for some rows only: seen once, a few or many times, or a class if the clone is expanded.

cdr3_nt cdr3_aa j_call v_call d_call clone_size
TGTGCCAGCAGTCCCCTGGGGACTAGCGGATACGAGCAGTACTTC CASSPLGTSGYEQYF TRBJ2-7 TRBV6-5 TRBD2 NA
TGTGCCAGAAGCGTACCGGGACAGGCATACGAGCAGTACTTC CARSVPGQAYEQYF TRBJ2-7 TRBV5-3 TRBD1 NA
TGTGCCAGCAGTCAACCGGGACTATTAACAGATACGCAGTATTTT CASSQPGLLTDTQYF TRBJ2-3 TRBV28 TRBD2 NA
TGTGCCAGCAGGTCAAGGGCCGGACTAGCGGGAGTCGGCTACAATGAGCAGTTCTTC CASRSRAGLAGVGYNEQFF TRBJ2-1 TRBV9 TRBD2 NA
TGTGCCAGCAGCTTAGCGTGGGAGGGAGGAGATACGCAGTATTTT CASSLAWEGGDTQYF TRBJ2-3 TRBV11-2 TRBD2 NA
TGTGCCAGCAGTTACCGGGACAACTCCTACGAGCAGTACTTC CASSYRDNSYEQYF TRBJ2-7 TRBV6-5 NA NA
TGTGCCAGCAGCCCTGGACAGGGTGCAGATACGCAGTATTTT CASSPGQGADTQYF TRBJ2-3 TRBV25-1 TRBD1 NA
TGTGCCAGCAGTTTGGACTCGGTAGCGGGAGGTAGCAATGAGCAGTTCTTC CASSLDSVAGGSNEQFF TRBJ2-1 TRBV28 TRBD2 once
TGTGCCAGCAGTTTAATGACGGGAGGAAACAATGAGCAGTTCTTC CASSLMTGGNNEQFF TRBJ2-1 TRBV28 TRBD2 NA
TGTGCCAGCAGTGATGTCCGGGACAGGGGGCTCAATGAGCAGTTCTTC CASSDVRDRGLNEQFF TRBJ2-1 TRBV2 TRBD1 NA
TGCAGCGTTTCCAGGGGATCCTACGAGCAGTACTTC CSVSRGSYEQYF TRBJ2-7 TRBV29-1 NA NA
TGCGCCAGCAGCGAAATAACACCGGGACCGAACTCTGGGGCCAACGTCCTGACTTTC CASSEITPGPNSGANVLTF TRBJ2-6 TRBV5-1 NA NA
TGTGCCAGCAGTTCCCACCTGACAGGGTCAAACGAGCAGTACTTC CASSSHLTGSNEQYF TRBJ2-7 TRBV28 TRBD1 NA
TGTGCCAGTAGTATACTGGGGACAGAAAATGAAAAACTGTTTTTT CASSILGTENEKLFF TRBJ1-4 TRBV19 TRBD1 NA
TGCGCCAGCAGCCGTGCCAGGGTTGGGGCAGATACGCAGTATTTT CASSRARVGADTQYF TRBJ2-3 TRBV4-1 NA NA
TGCGCCAGCAATCTGGGACAGGCTCCCTACGAGCAGTACTTC CASNLGQAPYEQYF TRBJ2-7 TRBV10-2 TRBD1 NA
TGTGCCAGCACCTTGGGACAGGGGGCGCTGAATGAGCAGTTCTTC CASTLGQGALNEQFF TRBJ2-1 TRBV2 TRBD1 NA
TGCGCCAGCAGCCAAGGACGGTTGAGCTCCTATAATTCACCCCTCCACTTT CASSQGRLSSYNSPLHF TRBJ1-6 TRBV4-1 NA NA
TGTGCCAGCAGCTTAAGGACTTCAGCGTCCCTCTATGGCTACACCTTC CASSLRTSASLYGYTF TRBJ1-2 TRBV9 NA NA